A single sample gave rise to the 21 T cell receptor beta chains below, sequenced in a study of shared clonotypes between healthy human individuals. Measured with immunoSEQ multiplex PCR; TCRdb has only the in-frame clones, and not every one. The profile shows 110,000 or so clones, 65% to 75% of them singletons. The sample was memory CD8+ T cells sorted from blood. Subset defined: CD45RO+ cells pooled with CCR7-negative TemRA cells. The receptors shown here come from a woman aged 25 to 39 in good health.

The chain carries TRBV5-1 and TRBJ1-2; D gene unclear. Germline lookup yields CDR1 SGHRS and CDR2 YFSETQ. Trimming cost V 2 bases and J 8 bases, with 10 bases left between them. The CDR3 consists of 12 residues. CDR3 protein: CASSFRGLGYTF. The CDR3 DNA reads as TGCGCCAGCAGCTTCAGAGGTCTCGGCTACACCTTC. Full variable domain (rest looked up from reference TRBV5-1 and TRBJ1-2): KAGVTQTPRYLIKTRGQQVTLSCSPISGHRSVSWYQQTPGQGLQFLFEYFSETQRNKGNFPGRFSGRQFSNSRSEMNVSTLELGDSALYLCASSFRGLGYTFGSGTRLTVV.

This sequence joins TRBV2 and TRBJ1-5; D unclear. V was pared by 4 bases and J by 0 bases, with 10 bases between. This CDR3 has 15 residues. Germline V gives CDR1 SNHLY, CDR2 FYNNEI. Here the CDR3 reads CASSVQQISNQPQHF. CDR3 sequence (DNA): TGTGCCAGCAGTGTTCAGCAGATTAGCAATCAGCCCCAGCATTTT.

This chain connects TRBV27 to TRBJ2-1; no clear D. Trimming removed 2 bases at V and 3 bases at J, with 17 bases between. Looked up from germline, CDR1 is MNHEY and CDR2 is SMNVEV (reference sequence). The CDR3 spans 17 residues. The DNA for the CDR3 is TGTGCCAGCAGTTTAGATGTGTCTCATCTAAGCTACAATGAGCAGTTCTTC. Translating it yields CASSLDVSHLSYNEQFF.

The chain has TRBV25-1 and TRBJ2-7; 7 bases align to TRBD2. V dropped 4 bases and J dropped 5; count of bases not matched to a gene: 17. CDR1 and CDR2 (germline): MGHDK, SYGVNS. This CDR3 is built from 17 residues. The CDR3 coding sequence is TGTGCCAGCAGTGTCACACGGGGGGAAGACATAGGCCACGAGCAGTACTTC. It encodes CASSVTRGEDIGHEQYF.

This clone was seen a single time. This chain joins TRBV28 and TRBJ1-5; D is unclear. The CDR3 totals 15 residues. Trimming cost V 3 bases and J 6 bases, with 15 bases left between them. The V gene's germline CDR1 is MDHEN and CDR2 SYDVKM. For the CDR3, the DNA is TGTGCCAGCAGTTTCTGGGGTAGAGGCACTCAGCCCCAGCATTTT. Translated, it gives CASSFWGRGTQPQHF.

The chain is built from TRBV7-9 and TRBJ1-4; D unresolved. CDR3 size: 18 residues. CDR1 and CDR2 (germline): SEHNR, FQNEAQ (reference sequence). Trimming removed 1 base at V and 8 bases at J, with 23 bases between. The DNA for the CDR3 is TGTGCCAGCAGCTTAGACCCCCCGAGTGCGACGCCGGGGGAAAAACTGTTTTTT. Its protein product is CASSLDPPSATPGEKLFF.

The CDR3 region is CATGTGSYEQYF. The CDR3 DNA is TGTGCCACCGGGACCGGGTCCTACGAGCAGTACTTC. The rearrangement uses TRBV5-4 and TRBJ2-7; D might be TRBD1 or TRBD2, each matching 5 bases. There are 12 residues in the CDR3. V gave up 9 bases and J gave up 1 base, with 11 bases separating them. Germline-derived CDR1 and CDR2 are SGHNT and YYREEE (reference sequence).

This clone appeared once. This chain joins TRBV14 and TRBJ1-4, with D unclear. This CDR3 contains 13 residues. CDR1 SGHDN and CDR2 FVKESK come from the germline V gene. The V gene lost 0 bases and the J gene lost 8 bases, with 7 bases spanning the gap. Here the CDR3 reads CASSQEDGEKLFF. CDR3 DNA: TGTGCCAGCAGCCAAGAAGACGGGGAAAAACTGTTTTTT.

This chain joins TRBV11-2 and TRBJ1-2, with 8 bases that match TRBD1. Germline V CDR1 and CDR2: SGHAT, FQNNGV. The CDR3 length is 14 residues. Trimming cost V 5 bases and J 6 bases; bases outside gene matches: 8. Here the CDR3 reads CASSQDRGWDGYTF. DNA of the CDR3: TGTGCCAGCAGCCAAGACAGGGGTTGGGATGGCTACACCTTC.

The chain couples TRBV4-2 to TRBJ1-2; D is ambiguous. The V gene lost 5 bases and the J gene lost 4 bases, with 14 bases spanning the gap. The CDR3 spans 14 residues. Germline-derived CDR1 and CDR2 are LGHNA and YNFKEQ. Here the CDR3 reads CASSVTQMSYGYTF. The CDR3 DNA reads as TGTGCCAGCAGCGTCACACAGATGAGCTATGGCTACACCTTC.

This clone was counted between two and nine times. V and J are TRBV10-2 and TRBJ2-7, with D perhaps matching TRBD1 (6 bases). CDR1 is WSHSY, CDR2 SAAADI, per germline. V was shortened by 6 bases and J by 4 bases, with 16 bases between the two germline ends. There are 14 residues in the CDR3. CDR3 bases: TGCGCCAGCAGGACGGACCTCCAGGGGTACGAGCAGTACTTC. As protein: CASRTDLQGYEQYF.

The V call is TRBV25-1, the J call TRBJ2-2, with 13 bases fitting TRBD2. The V gene's germline CDR1 is MGHDK and CDR2 SYGVNS. The junction had 5 bases not matched to a gene; V was cut back by 2 bases and J by 8 bases. CDR3 length: 16 amino acids. The CDR3 sequence is CASSEGLAGAKGELFF. CDR3 coding DNA: TGTGCCAGCAGTGAAGGACTAGCGGGGGCCAAGGGGGAGCTGTTTTTT.

The chain combines TRBV5-4 with TRBJ2-3, with 11 bases that match TRBD2. J lost 6 bases, V lost 4 bases, and 10 bases had no gene match. Per the germline V gene, CDR1 is SGHNT and CDR2 is YYREEE (reference sequence). The CDR3 is 16 residues long. The CDR3 loop is CASSRWTSGRWDTQYF. The CDR3 region has the DNA TGTGCCAGCAGCCGATGGACTAGCGGGCGCTGGGATACGCAGTATTTT. The full variable domain, in which reference TRBV5-4 and TRBJ2-3 provide the parts outside the CDR3, is ETGVTQSPTHLIKTRGQQVTLRCSSQSGHNTVSWYQQALGQGPQFIFQYYREEENGRGNFPPRFSGLQFPNYSSELNVNALELDDSALYLCASSRWTSGRWDTQYFGPGTRLTVL.

This clone was detected a few times. V and J are TRBV7-9 and TRBJ2-7; 7 bases line up with TRBD2. V trimming: 2 bases; J trimming: 6 bases; junction bases outside the gene matches: 7. CDR1 is SEHNR and CDR2 is FQNEAQ in the germline V gene (reference sequence). CDR3 length: 14 residues. The CDR3 sequence is CASSLSGLTGEQYF. DNA for the CDR3: TGTGCCAGCAGCTTATCGGGACTAACGGGCGAGCAGTACTTC. The variable domain in full, completed from reference TRBV7-9 and TRBJ2-7, reads DTGVSQNPRHKITKRGQNVTFRCDPISEHNRLYWYRQTLGQGPEFLTYFQNEAQLEKSRLLSDRFSAERPKGSFSTLEIQRTEQGDSAMYLCASSLSGLTGEQYFGPGTRLTVT.

The chain couples TRBV9 to TRBJ1-2, with D tentatively TRBD1 (5 bases). V lost 7 bases to trimming and J lost 4 bases, with 20 bases between them. The germline CDR1 and CDR2 sequences are SGDLS and YYNGEE. The CDR3 is 15 residues long. CDR3 nucleotide sequence: TGTGCCAGCCACTGGGACTCAAGAAAGACCTATGGCTACACCTTC. Translating it yields CASHWDSRKTYGYTF.

The V and J genes are TRBV6-5 and TRBJ2-7; 7 nucleotides match TRBD2. Germline CDR1 is MNHEY and CDR2 is SVGAGI. This CDR3 comprises 14 residues. With V trimmed by 0 bases and J by 5 bases, 4 bases remained unmatched. The CDR3 coding sequence is TGTGCCAGCAGTTACTCCCTGGGGGGGGACGAGCAGTACTTC. This translates into CASSYSLGGDEQYF.

This clone was counted between two and nine times. This rearrangement joins TRBV5-1 to TRBJ1-1; 8 nucleotides line up with TRBD1. This CDR3 is built from 15 residues. Germline CDR1 is SGHRS and CDR2 is YFSETQ. V shed 0 bases, J shed 1 base, and the junction held 2 bases outside the gene matches. CDR3 protein: CASSLEGQGNTEAFF. For the CDR3, the DNA is TGCGCCAGCAGCTTGGAAGGACAGGGGAACACTGAAGCTTTCTTT.

V usage is TRBV7-3 and J usage is TRBJ2-1, with unresolved D. The CDR3 spans 14 residues. The germline V gene has CDR1 SGHTA and CDR2 FQGTGA. V was pared by 2 bases and J by 4 bases, with 9 bases between. The CDR3, as DNA: TGTGCCAGCAGCTTAGAGTCTGGGTACAATGAGCAGTTCTTC. This codes for CASSLESGYNEQFF. Full variable domain (remainder filled in from reference TRBV7-3 and TRBJ2-1): GAGVSQTPSNKVTEKGKYVELRCDPISGHTALYWYRQSLGQGPEFLIYFQGTGAADDSGLPNDRFFAVRPEGSVSTLKIQRTERGDSAVYLCASSLESGYNEQFFGPGTRLTVL.

The CDR3 is CASSDQAARGLNTEAFF. The CDR3 coding sequence is TGTGCCAGCAGTGACCAAGCCGCGAGGGGGTTGAACACTGAAGCTTTCTTT. V gene TRBV2 combines with J gene TRBJ1-1; perhaps TRBD1 as D (6 bases). Trimming removed 3 bases at V and 0 bases at J, with 17 bases between. The germline CDR1 and CDR2 sequences are SNHLY and FYNNEI. The CDR3 sequence is 17 residues long.

This clone showed up just a few times. This chain uses TRBV6-6 with TRBJ2-7, with 8 bases fitting TRBD2. This CDR3 region has 14 residues. Germline assignment: CDR1 MNHNY and CDR2 SVGAGI (reference sequence). Trimming took 2 bases from V and 6 from J; bases not matched to a gene: 6. CDR3 DNA: TGTGCCAGCAGTTACACACGCCTAGCGGGCGAGCAGTACTTC. Protein product: CASSYTRLAGEQYF.

This clone was detected only once. V usage is TRBV5-1 and J usage is TRBJ1-2; D gene uncertain. CDR3 length: 14 residues. CDR1 and CDR2 (germline): SGHRS, YFSETQ. V was shortened by 4 bases and J by 2 bases, with 12 bases between the two germline ends. CDR3 bases: TGCGCCAGCAGCCCAGCAGAGTTCAACTATGGCTACACCTTC. This encodes CASSPAEFNYGYTF. The full variable domain, with the rest looked up from reference TRBV5-1 and TRBJ1-2, is KAGVTQTPRYLIKTRGQQVTLSCSPISGHRSVSWYQQTPGQGLQFLFEYFSETQRNKGNFPGRFSGRQFSNSRSEMNVSTLELGDSALYLCASSPAEFNYGYTFGSGTRLTVV.